The 8 T cell receptor beta chains presented below share a single source sample, sequenced in a study of shared clonotypes between healthy human individuals (dated by TCRdb to 2020 to 2022). Libraries were made using the immunoSEQ multiplex PCR assay. Held by TCRdb, this immuneACCESS table contains in-frame sequences only and omits some clones. Under half of the omission traces to an unresolved V gene where checked; the cause of the rest is unknown. The sample includes 980,000 or so clones, with approximately 80% observed a single time. The ten most abundant clones make up about 1.5% of the sample. The sample taken for sequencing was memory CD4+ T cells sorted from blood. Read against the paper, the sample's cell subset or site label means: CD45RA-negative fraction. The source is a man younger than 35 in good health.

The J gene is TRBJ1-5, the V gene TRBV7-9; D not certain. CDR1 SEHNR and CDR2 FQNEAQ come from the germline V gene (reference sequence). The V end was cut by 5 bases, the J end by 7 bases, with 9 bases between. This CDR3 has 12 residues. The chain's CDR3 is CASSRPGQPQHF. The CDR3 nucleotides read TGTGCCAGCAGCCGACCCGGACAGCCCCAGCATTTT. Filled out from reference TRBV7-9 and TRBJ1-5, the complete variable domain reads DTGVSQNPRHKITKRGQNVTFRCDPISEHNRLYWYRQTLGQGPEFLTYFQNEAQLEKSRLLSDRFSAERPKGSFSTLEIQRTEQGDSAMYLCASSRPGQPQHFGDGTRLSIL.

This chain joins TRBV28 and TRBJ1-2; unclear D gene. Germline V gene sequence: CDR1 MDHEN, CDR2 SYDVKM. The CDR3 has 13 residues. V lost 10 bases to trimming and J lost 0 bases, with 12 bases between them. The CDR3, as DNA: TGTGCCACCAACAGAGCTTCTAACTATGGCTACACCTTC. It codes for CATNRASNYGYTF.

This chain uses TRBV5-1 with TRBJ1-4; 7 nucleotides agree with TRBD1. V trimming: 4 bases; J trimming: 6 bases; junction bases outside the gene matches: 6. This CDR3 has 14 residues. Germline V gene data show CDR1 as SGHRS and CDR2 as YFSETQ. In nucleotides, the CDR3 is TGCGCCAGCAGCCCACAGGGGCGGTATGAAAAACTGTTTTTT. It is translated as CASSPQGRYEKLFF.

The chain carries TRBV19 and TRBJ1-1; 7 bases line up with TRBD1. The CDR3 sequence is 17 residues long. CDR1 is LNHDA and CDR2 is SQIVND in the germline V gene (reference sequence). V was clipped by 3 bases and J by 0 bases; unmatched bases: 10. CDR3 DNA sequence: TGTGCCAGTAGTATGCCAATCCGAGACAGGGTGAACACTGAAGCTTTCTTT. Protein product: CASSMPIRDRVNTEAFF.

The rearrangement links TRBV2 to TRBJ1-6; D remains ambiguous. Trimming shortened V by 0 bases and J by 4 bases, and 10 bases separated the two germline ends. The CDR3 covers 16 residues. Germline CDR1 SNHLY, CDR2 FYNNEI. The CDR3 is CASSEAEGHYNSPLHF. The CDR3 DNA sequence: TGTGCCAGCAGTGAAGCGGAAGGCCATTATAATTCACCCCTCCACTTT.

This clone was observed a few times. CDR3 region: CASSPSPGELFF. CDR3 coding DNA: TGTGCCAGCTCACCATCCCCCGGGGAGCTGTTTTTT. The rearrangement links TRBV18 to TRBJ2-2, with D unresolved. V lost 2 bases to trimming and J lost 6 bases, with 4 bases between them. In germline, CDR1 is KGHSH, CDR2 LQKENI. The CDR3 is 12 residues long.

This clone was recorded only once. Within the sample, other DNA sequences also encode this same CDR3. This rearrangement joins TRBV10-3 to TRBJ2-7; D is possibly TRBD1 (5 bases). Looked up from germline, CDR1 is ENHRY and CDR2 is SYGVKD. This CDR3 has 13 residues. Trimming left V 3 bases short and J 0 bases short, with 6 bases between. The DNA of the CDR3 is TGTGCCATCAGTGACACAGGCTCCTACGAGCAGTACTTC. It codes for CAISDTGSYEQYF.

In DNA form, the CDR3 reads TGTGCCAGCAGTGTCCGAGCGGGAACCGGGGAGCTGTTTTTT. As protein: CASSVRAGTGELFF. V usage is TRBV2 and J usage is TRBJ2-2, with 7 bases identical to TRBD2. The CDR3 length is 14 residues. In germline, CDR1 is SNHLY, CDR2 FYNNEI. V gave up 4 bases and J gave up 5 bases; unmatched junction bases: 4.